The rows below give T cell receptor beta chains drawn from one sample of a study of T cell responses to AZD1222 COVID-19 vaccine. Sequencing was performed with immunoSEQ multiplex PCR; in TCRdb, only in-frame clones are kept and a portion is missing. The repertoire includes 110,000 to 150,000 clones, over 90% of them detected once, and under 6.5% sits in the top ten. Specimen: peripheral blood, collected on day 0 of AZD1222 vaccination. The receptors stem from an adult in good health. Each CDR3 is given with its conserved first and last residue. The D gene is left open where the match is weak. The size entry is marked missing in some rows and otherwise reads once, few, many or a size class.

D gene: .; J gene: TRBJ1-2; V gene: TRBV3-1/TRBV3-2; clone size: .; CDR3 protein: CASSQDWEPGASFYGYTF; CDR3 DNA: TGTGCCAGCAGCCAAGATTGGGAGCCCGGGGCCTCCTTCTATGGCTACACCTTC
D gene: .; J gene: TRBJ2-3; V gene: TRBV5-6; clone size: .; CDR3 protein: CASSHPPGGTDTQYF; CDR3 DNA: TGTGCCAGCAGCCACCCCCCAGGGGGCACAGATACGCAGTATTTT
D gene: TRBD1; J gene: TRBJ2-3; V gene: TRBV30; clone size: .; CDR3 protein: CAWSLDRGRTDTQYF; CDR3 DNA: TGTGCCTGGAGTCTGGACAGGGGACGGACAGATACGCAGTATTTT
D gene: .; J gene: TRBJ2-1; V gene: TRBV19; clone size: .; CDR3 protein: CKRDEQFF; CDR3 DNA: TGCAAGAGAGATGAGCAGTTCTTC
D gene: .; J gene: TRBJ2-7; V gene: TRBV19; clone size: .; CDR3 protein: CASSMSGTYEQYF; CDR3 DNA: TGTGCCAGTAGTATGTCCGGCACCTACGAGCAGTACTTC
D gene: TRBD1; J gene: TRBJ1-2; V gene: TRBV5-6; clone size: .; CDR3 protein: CAPNRGWADGGYTF; CDR3 DNA: TGTGCCCCCAACAGGGGGTGGGCCGACGGGGGCTACACCTTC
D gene: .; J gene: TRBJ2-7; V gene: TRBV12-3/TRBV12-4; clone size: .; CDR3 protein: CASSFRQAYEQYF; CDR3 DNA: TGTGCCAGCAGTTTCCGACAGGCCTACGAGCAGTACTTC
D gene: .; J gene: TRBJ2-1; V gene: TRBV10-1; clone size: once; CDR3 protein: CASSESAEEQFF; CDR3 DNA: TGCGCCAGCAGTGAGTCTGCGGAAGAGCAGTTCTTC
D gene: .; J gene: TRBJ2-1; V gene: TRBV6-4; clone size: .; CDR3 protein: CASSEDSYNEQFF; CDR3 DNA: TGTGCCAGCAGTGAAGACAGTTACAATGAGCAGTTCTTC
D gene: .; J gene: TRBJ1-4; V gene: TRBV10-3; clone size: .; CDR3 protein: CATAPGISNEKLFF; CDR3 DNA: TGTGCCACCGCCCCGGGTATTTCTAATGAAAAACTGTTTTTT
D gene: .; J gene: TRBJ1-2; V gene: TRBV5-6; clone size: .; CDR3 protein: CASSLEVGDDPNYGYTF; CDR3 DNA: TGTGCCAGCAGCTTGGAGGTCGGGGACGATCCTAACTATGGCTACACCTTC
D gene: TRBD1; J gene: TRBJ1-2; V gene: TRBV5-1; clone size: once; CDR3 protein: CASSYQGGNGYTF; CDR3 DNA: TGCGCCAGCAGCTATCAGGGGGGGAATGGCTACACCTTC
D gene: .; J gene: TRBJ1-6; V gene: TRBV6-1; clone size: .; CDR3 protein: CASSEISYNSPLHF; CDR3 DNA: TGTGCCAGCAGTGAGATTTCCTATAATTCACCCCTCCACTTT
D gene: .; J gene: TRBJ2-7; V gene: TRBV3-1/TRBV3-2; clone size: once; CDR3 protein: CASSQQNYEQYF; CDR3 DNA: TGTGCCAGCAGCCAACAGAATTACGAGCAGTACTTC
D gene: TRBD1; J gene: TRBJ2-7; V gene: TRBV5-6; clone size: .; CDR3 protein: CASSWTGGSYEQYF; CDR3 DNA: TGTGCCAGCAGCTGGACAGGGGGATCCTACGAGCAGTACTTC
D gene: .; J gene: TRBJ1-5; V gene: TRBV11-2; clone size: .; CDR3 protein: CASSLGNNQPQHF; CDR3 DNA: TGTGCCAGCAGCTTAGGGAATAATCAGCCCCAGCATTTT
D gene: .; J gene: TRBJ1-2; V gene: TRBV27; clone size: .; CDR3 protein: CASSLLGGDGYTF; CDR3 DNA: TGTGCCAGCAGTTTACTGGGAGGGGATGGCTACACCTTC
D gene: TRBD1; J gene: TRBJ2-7; V gene: TRBV19; clone size: .; CDR3 protein: CASTPQGGYEQYF; CDR3 DNA: TGTGCCAGTACCCCACAGGGGGGCTACGAGCAGTACTTC
D gene: .; J gene: TRBJ2-2; V gene: TRBV20-1; clone size: .; CDR3 protein: CSASGSPNTGELFF; CDR3 DNA: TGCAGTGCTAGTGGGAGTCCGAACACCGGGGAGCTGTTTTTT
D gene: .; J gene: TRBJ1-1; V gene: TRBV9; clone size: .; CDR3 protein: CASSVVPENTEAFF; CDR3 DNA: TGTGCCAGCAGCGTAGTACCGGAGAACACTGAAGCTTTCTTT
D gene: TRBD2; J gene: TRBJ2-1; V gene: TRBV2; clone size: .; CDR3 protein: CASSFRLAGGNEQFF; CDR3 DNA: TGTGCCAGCAGTTTCCGACTAGCGGGAGGAAATGAGCAGTTCTTC
D gene: .; J gene: TRBJ1-5; V gene: TRBV7-8; clone size: .; CDR3 protein: CASSLVTGNHLNQPQHF; CDR3 DNA: TGTGCCAGCAGCTTAGTCACAGGGAACCACCTAAATCAGCCCCAGCATTTT
D gene: .; J gene: TRBJ2-3; V gene: TRBV3-1/TRBV3-2; clone size: .; CDR3 protein: CASSQDLARGMDTQYF; CDR3 DNA: TGTGCCAGCAGCCAAGACCTAGCCCGCGGGATGGATACGCAGTATTTT
D gene: TRBD2; J gene: TRBJ2-7; V gene: TRBV15; clone size: .; CDR3 protein: CATSRGASGYEQYF; CDR3 DNA: TGTGCCACCAGCAGAGGCGCTAGCGGCTACGAGCAGTACTTC
D gene: TRBD2; J gene: TRBJ2-1; V gene: TRBV29-1; clone size: .; CDR3 protein: CSVASSGSGDEQFF; CDR3 DNA: TGCAGCGTTGCCTCTAGCGGGAGCGGCGATGAGCAGTTCTTC
D gene: .; J gene: TRBJ1-4; V gene: TRBV18; clone size: .; CDR3 protein: CASSRRGTQEKLFF; CDR3 DNA: TGTGCCAGCTCACGGAGGGGGACGCAGGAAAAACTGTTTTTT
D gene: .; J gene: TRBJ2-2; V gene: TRBV19; clone size: .; CDR3 protein: CASKGISKEVHTGELFF; CDR3 DNA: TGTGCCAGTAAAGGAATCTCGAAGGAGGTTCACACCGGGGAGCTGTTTTTT
D gene: .; J gene: TRBJ2-5; V gene: TRBV29-1; clone size: .; CDR3 protein: CSVNLGGQETQYF; CDR3 DNA: TGCAGCGTGAATTTGGGGGGGCAGGAGACCCAGTACTTC
D gene: .; J gene: TRBJ1-5; V gene: TRBV24-1; clone size: .; CDR3 protein: CATSSGTTRPQHF; CDR3 DNA: TGTGCCACCAGTTCGGGCACCACCCGGCCCCAGCATTTT
D gene: .; J gene: TRBJ2-5; V gene: TRBV18; clone size: .; CDR3 protein: CASSPVSGQETQYF; CDR3 DNA: TGTGCCAGCTCACCCGTTTCAGGGCAAGAGACCCAGTACTTC
D gene: .; J gene: TRBJ2-2; V gene: TRBV12-3/TRBV12-4; clone size: .; CDR3 protein: CASSWGGTGELFF; CDR3 DNA: TGTGCCAGCAGTTGGGGTGGTACCGGGGAGCTGTTTTTT
D gene: TRBD2; J gene: TRBJ2-3; V gene: TRBV4-1; clone size: .; CDR3 protein: CASSQASLREPDTQYF; CDR3 DNA: TGCGCCAGCAGCCAGGCAAGCTTGCGGGAGCCAGATACGCAGTATTTT
D gene: .; J gene: TRBJ2-7; V gene: TRBV28; clone size: .; CDR3 protein: CASSWAANYEQYF; CDR3 DNA: TGTGCCAGCTCTTGGGCCGCGAACTACGAGCAGTACTTC
D gene: .; J gene: TRBJ1-1; V gene: TRBV7-3; clone size: .; CDR3 protein: CASSRSGGRLTEAFF; CDR3 DNA: TGTGCCAGCAGCAGAAGTGGGGGGAGGTTGACTGAAGCTTTCTTT
D gene: TRBD1; J gene: TRBJ1-5; V gene: TRBV5-1; clone size: .; CDR3 protein: CASSLNPQGANQPQHF; CDR3 DNA: TGCGCCAGCAGCTTGAATCCCCAGGGGGCTAATCAGCCCCAGCATTTT
D gene: .; J gene: TRBJ1-2; V gene: TRBV30; clone size: .; CDR3 protein: CAWSAAGPESYTF; CDR3 DNA: TGTGCCTGGAGTGCGGCAGGGCCTGAGAGCTACACCTTC